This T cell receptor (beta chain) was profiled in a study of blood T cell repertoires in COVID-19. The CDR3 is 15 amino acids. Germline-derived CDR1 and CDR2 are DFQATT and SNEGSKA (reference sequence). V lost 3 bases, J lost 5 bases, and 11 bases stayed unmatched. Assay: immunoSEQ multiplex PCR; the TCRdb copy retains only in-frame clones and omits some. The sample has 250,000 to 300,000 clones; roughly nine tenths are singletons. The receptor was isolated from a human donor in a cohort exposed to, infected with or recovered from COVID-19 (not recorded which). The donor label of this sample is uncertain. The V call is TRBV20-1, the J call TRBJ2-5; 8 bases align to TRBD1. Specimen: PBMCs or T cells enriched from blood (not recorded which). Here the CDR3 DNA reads TGCAGTGCTAGTCCCCAGGGGGCGTTGAGCGAGACCCAGTACTTC. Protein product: CSASPQGALSETQYF.